This T cell receptor beta chain was retrieved from a study of cytomegalovirus exposure and HLA in healthy donors. Vbeta (60) and Jbeta (13) primers were used in the PCR. Libraries were prepared by immunoSEQ multiplex PCR; TCRdb keeps only in-frame clonotypes and omits some of them. The data contain 80,000 to 130,000 clones, around 80% of them singletons. The clonotype originates from a woman between 50 and 59 years old in good health and CMV-seropositive. Sequenced sample: PBMCs.

In DNA, the CDR3 is TGTGCCAGCAGTGAAGCTCTCCGGACTAGCGGGAGGGGGGAGCAGTTCTTC. This translates into CASSEALRTSGRGEQFF. This sequence joins TRBV2 and TRBJ2-1; 15 bases line up with TRBD2. CDR3 length: 17 amino acids. J lost 10 bases, V lost 0 bases, and 7 bases had no gene match. CDR1 is SNHLY and CDR2 is FYNNEI in the germline V gene. Combining the CDR3 with reference TRBV2 and TRBJ2-1 gives the whole variable domain EPEVTQTPSHQVTQMGQEVILRCVPISNHLYFYWYRQILGQKVEFLVSFYNNEISEKSEIFDDQFSVERPDGSNFTLKIRSTKLEDSAMYFCASSEALRTSGRGEQFFGPGTRLTVL.